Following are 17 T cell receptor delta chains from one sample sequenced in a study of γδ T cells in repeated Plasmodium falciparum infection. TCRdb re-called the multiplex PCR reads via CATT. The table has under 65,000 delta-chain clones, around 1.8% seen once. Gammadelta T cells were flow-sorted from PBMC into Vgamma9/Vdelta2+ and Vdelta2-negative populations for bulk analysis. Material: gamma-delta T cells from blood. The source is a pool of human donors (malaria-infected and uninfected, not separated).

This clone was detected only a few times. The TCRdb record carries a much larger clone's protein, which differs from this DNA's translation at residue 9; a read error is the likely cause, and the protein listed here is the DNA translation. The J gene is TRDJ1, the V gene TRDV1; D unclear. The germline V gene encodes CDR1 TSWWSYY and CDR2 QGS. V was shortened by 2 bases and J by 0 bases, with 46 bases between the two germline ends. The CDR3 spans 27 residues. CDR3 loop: CALGEISILFVRGQTWSGSRHTDKLIF. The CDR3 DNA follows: TGTGCTCTTGGGGAAATATCGATCCTCTTCGTTCGTGGTCAGACCTGGTCCGGTTCGAGACACACCGATAAACTCATCTTT.

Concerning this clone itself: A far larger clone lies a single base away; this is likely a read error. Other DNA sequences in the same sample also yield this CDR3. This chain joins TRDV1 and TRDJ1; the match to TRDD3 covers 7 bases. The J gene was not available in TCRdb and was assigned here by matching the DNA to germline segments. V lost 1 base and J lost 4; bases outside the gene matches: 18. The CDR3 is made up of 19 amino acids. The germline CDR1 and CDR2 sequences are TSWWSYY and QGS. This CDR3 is CALGEHKADWGARVDKLIF. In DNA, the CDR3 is TGTGCTCTTGGGGAACACAAGGCGGACTGGGGTGCTCGGGTCGATAAACTCATCTTT.

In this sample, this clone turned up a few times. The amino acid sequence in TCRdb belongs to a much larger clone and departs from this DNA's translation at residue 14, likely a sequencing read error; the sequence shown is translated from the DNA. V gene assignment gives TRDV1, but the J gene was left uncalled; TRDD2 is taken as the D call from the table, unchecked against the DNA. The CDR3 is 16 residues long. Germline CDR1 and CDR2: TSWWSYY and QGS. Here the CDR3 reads CALLPTPSPYTDKPIF. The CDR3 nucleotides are TGTGCTCTCCTTCCTACCCCATCCCCTTACACCGATAAACCCATCTTT.

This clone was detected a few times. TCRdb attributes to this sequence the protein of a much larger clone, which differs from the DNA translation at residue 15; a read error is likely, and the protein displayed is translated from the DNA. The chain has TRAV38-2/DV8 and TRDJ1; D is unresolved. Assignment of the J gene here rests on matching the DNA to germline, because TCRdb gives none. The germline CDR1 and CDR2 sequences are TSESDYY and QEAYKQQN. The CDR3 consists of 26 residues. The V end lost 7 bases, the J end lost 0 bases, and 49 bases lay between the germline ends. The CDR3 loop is CAYRAYLALLPPGSRVVFRYTDKLIF. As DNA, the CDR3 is TGTGCTTATCGGGCGTACCTAGCGCTCCTGCCTCCCGGGTCAAGAGTGGTATTCAGGTACACCGATAAACTCATCTTT.

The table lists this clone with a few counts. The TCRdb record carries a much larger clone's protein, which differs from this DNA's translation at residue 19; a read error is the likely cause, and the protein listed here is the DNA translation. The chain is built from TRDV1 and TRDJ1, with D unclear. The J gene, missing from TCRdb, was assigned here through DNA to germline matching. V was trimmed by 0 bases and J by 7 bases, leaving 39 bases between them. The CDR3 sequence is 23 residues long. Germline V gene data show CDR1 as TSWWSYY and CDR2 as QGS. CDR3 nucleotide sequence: TGTGCTCTTGGGGAACTAGACAGTAGCTACGGATGGTGGGCGAAACCGGGCTTCGGTAAACTCATCTTT. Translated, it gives CALGELDSSYGWWAKPGFGKLIF.

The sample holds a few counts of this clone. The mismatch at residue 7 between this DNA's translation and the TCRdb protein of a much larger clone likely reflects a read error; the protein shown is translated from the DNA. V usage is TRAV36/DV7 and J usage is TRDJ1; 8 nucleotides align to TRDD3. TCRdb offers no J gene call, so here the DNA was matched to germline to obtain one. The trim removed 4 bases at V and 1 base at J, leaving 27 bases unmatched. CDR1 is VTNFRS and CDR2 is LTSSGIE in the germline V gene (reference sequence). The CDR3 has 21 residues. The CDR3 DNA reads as TGTGCTGTGTGGGCTCTGACCCGTCGCCTTTTTCTGGGGGACGTCACCGATAAACTCATCTTT. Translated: CAVWALTRRLFLGDVTDKLIF.

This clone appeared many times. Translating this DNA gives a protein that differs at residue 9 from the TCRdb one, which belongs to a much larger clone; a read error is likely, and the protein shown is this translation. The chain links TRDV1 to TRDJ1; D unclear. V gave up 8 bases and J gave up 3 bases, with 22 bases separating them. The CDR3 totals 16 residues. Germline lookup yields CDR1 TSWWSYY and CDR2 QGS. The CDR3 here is CALLTATRNSADKLIF. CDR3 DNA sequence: TGTGCTCTTCTGACCGCAACAAGGAATTCGGCCGATAAACTCATCTTT.

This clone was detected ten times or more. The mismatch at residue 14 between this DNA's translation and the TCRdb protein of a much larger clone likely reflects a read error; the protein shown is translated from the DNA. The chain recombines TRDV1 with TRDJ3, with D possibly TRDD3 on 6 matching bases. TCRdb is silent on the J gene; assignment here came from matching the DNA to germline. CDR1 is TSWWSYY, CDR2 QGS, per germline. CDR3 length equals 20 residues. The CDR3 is CALGELGCPLQTWGTRQMFF. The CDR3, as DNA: TGTGCTCTTGGGGAACTAGGTTGCCCCCTCCAAACCTGGGGCACCCGACAGATGTTTTTC.

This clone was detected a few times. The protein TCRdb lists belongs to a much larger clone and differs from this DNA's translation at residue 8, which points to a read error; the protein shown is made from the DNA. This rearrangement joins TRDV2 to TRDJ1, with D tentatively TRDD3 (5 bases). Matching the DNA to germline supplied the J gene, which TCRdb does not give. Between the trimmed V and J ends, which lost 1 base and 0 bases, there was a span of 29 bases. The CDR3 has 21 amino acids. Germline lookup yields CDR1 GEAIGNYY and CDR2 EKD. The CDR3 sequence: CACDTYRDEEDIRGYTDKLIF. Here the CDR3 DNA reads TGTGCCTGTGACACATATCGGGACGAAGAGGATATCCGGGGGTACACCGATAAACTCATCTTT.

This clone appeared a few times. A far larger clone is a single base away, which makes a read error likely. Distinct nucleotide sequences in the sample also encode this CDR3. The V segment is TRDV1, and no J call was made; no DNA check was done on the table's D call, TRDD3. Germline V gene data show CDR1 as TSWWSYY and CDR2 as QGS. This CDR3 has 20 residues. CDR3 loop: CALGEPSYGPWGPLADKLIF. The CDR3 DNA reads TGTGCTCTTGGGGAACCTTCCTACGGGCCCTGGGGGCCTTTGGCCGATAAACTCATCTTC.

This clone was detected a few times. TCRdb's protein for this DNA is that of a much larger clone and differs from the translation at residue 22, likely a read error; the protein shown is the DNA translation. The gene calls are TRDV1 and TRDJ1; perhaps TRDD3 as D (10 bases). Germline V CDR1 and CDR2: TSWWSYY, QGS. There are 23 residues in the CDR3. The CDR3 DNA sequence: TGTGCTCTTGGGGACGCCGCCTTCCTACTGAACCATGGGGGATACTGGTACACCGATAAACTCACCTTT. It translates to CALGDAAFLLNHGGYWYTDKLTF.

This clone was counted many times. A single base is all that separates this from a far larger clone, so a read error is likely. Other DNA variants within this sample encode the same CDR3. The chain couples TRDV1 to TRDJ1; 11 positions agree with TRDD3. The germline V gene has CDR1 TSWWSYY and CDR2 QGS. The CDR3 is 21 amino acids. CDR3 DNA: TGTGCCCTTGGGGAATTCCCGTTCCTCCATCTGGGGGATACCATTGCCGATAAACTCATCTTT. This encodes CALGEFPFLHLGDTIADKLIF.

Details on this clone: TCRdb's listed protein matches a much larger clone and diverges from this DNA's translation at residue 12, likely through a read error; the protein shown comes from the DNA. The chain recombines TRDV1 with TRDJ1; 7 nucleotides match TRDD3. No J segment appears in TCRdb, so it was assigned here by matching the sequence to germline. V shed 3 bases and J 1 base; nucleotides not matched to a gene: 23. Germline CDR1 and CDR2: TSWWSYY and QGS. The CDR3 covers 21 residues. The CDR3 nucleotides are TGTGCTCTTGGGGACCCCCCTAGGGGGCTGGGGGGTACGATGCGCACCGATAAACTCATCTTT. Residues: CALGDPPRGLGGTMRTDKLIF.

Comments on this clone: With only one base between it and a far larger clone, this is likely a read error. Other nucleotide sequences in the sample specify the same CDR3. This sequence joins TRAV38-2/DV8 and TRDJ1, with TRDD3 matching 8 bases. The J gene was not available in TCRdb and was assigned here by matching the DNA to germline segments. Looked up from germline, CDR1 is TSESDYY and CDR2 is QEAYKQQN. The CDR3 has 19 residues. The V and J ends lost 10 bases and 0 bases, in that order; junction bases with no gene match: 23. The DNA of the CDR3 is TGTGCTAGTCCCCCCTACGACCTATATTGGGGGATCAACACCGATAAACTCATCTTT. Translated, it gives CASPPYDLYWGINTDKLIF.

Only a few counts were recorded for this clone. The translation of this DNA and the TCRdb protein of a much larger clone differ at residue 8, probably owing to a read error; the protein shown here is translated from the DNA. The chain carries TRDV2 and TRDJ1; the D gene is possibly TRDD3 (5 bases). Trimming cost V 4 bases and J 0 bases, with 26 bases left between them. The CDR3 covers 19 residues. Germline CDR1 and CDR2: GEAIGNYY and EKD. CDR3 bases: TGTGCCTGTGATTATGGAGGGATGCGCAAGCTTTTACACACCGATAAACTCATCTTT. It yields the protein CACDYGGMRKLLHTDKLIF.

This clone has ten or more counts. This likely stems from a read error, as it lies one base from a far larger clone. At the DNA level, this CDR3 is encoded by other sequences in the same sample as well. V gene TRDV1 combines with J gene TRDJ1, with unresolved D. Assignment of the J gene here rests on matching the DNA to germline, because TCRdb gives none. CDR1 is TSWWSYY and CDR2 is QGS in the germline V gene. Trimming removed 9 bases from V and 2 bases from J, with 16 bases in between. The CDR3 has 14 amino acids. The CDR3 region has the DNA TGTGCTCTAGGGAGGAACATCAGGACCGATAAACTCATCTTT. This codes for CALGRNIRTDKLIF.

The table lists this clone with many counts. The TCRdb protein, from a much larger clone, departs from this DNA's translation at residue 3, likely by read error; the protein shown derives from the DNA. The CDR3 loop reads CAPGSSFPGHPAHTDKLIF. DNA of the CDR3: TGTGCTCCTGGATCTTCCTTCCCCGGTCATCCCGCCCACACCGATAAACTCATCTTT. The gene calls are TRDV1 and TRDJ1; the D gene is possibly TRDD2 (6 bases). The V and J ends lost 10 bases and 0 bases respectively, with 30 bases between them. Germline V gene data show CDR1 as TSWWSYY and CDR2 as QGS. This CDR3 has 19 amino acids.